A selection of T cell receptor beta chains follows, all from one sample in a study of PD-L1 blockade in urothelial cancer. Clones were read by immunoSEQ multiplex PCR, and TCRdb kept only the in-frame ones, dropping some. The sample includes tens of thousands of clones, 91% seen only once; the top ten take about 0.87%. The specimen was PBMCs, collected around atezolizumab (anti-PD-L1) treatment. The receptor set was obtained from a woman aged 80 or over with urothelial cancer. The CDR3 runs from the conserved cysteine through the conserved F or W. The D gene is left open where the match is weak. Clone size, where shown, is once, few, many, or a class for clones that have expanded.

v_gene	abundance	d_gene	j_gene	CDR3nt	CDR3aa
TRBV25-1	NA	NA	TRBJ1-5	TGTGCCAGCAGTGAGTTTAGTCAGCCCCAGCATTTT	CASSEFSQPQHF
TRBV4-2	NA	TRBD2	TRBJ2-2	TGTGCCAGCAGCCAAGAGAGGGCGGGAGGTCCCGGGGAGCTGTTTTTT	CASSQERAGGPGELFF
TRBV6-1	NA	TRBD2	TRBJ2-1	TGTGCCAGCAGTGAAGGCGGGGGTAAAGCTGAGCAGTTCTTC	CASSEGGGKAEQFF
TRBV10-2	NA	NA	TRBJ1-1	TGCGCCAGCAAGGGGCGGCTGAACACTGAAGCTTTCTTT	CASKGRLNTEAFF
TRBV19	NA	NA	TRBJ2-1	TGTGCCAGTAGTGGTGCCAGCTACAATGAGCAGTTCTTC	CASSGASYNEQFF
TRBV5-1	once	NA	TRBJ1-1	TGCGCCAGCAGCTTGGCACAGGCGAACGCTGAAGCTTTCTTT	CASSLAQANAEAFF
TRBV28	NA	NA	TRBJ1-4	TGTGCCAGCAGTTTTCTAGGGGCCCAAAATGAAAAACTGTTTTTT	CASSFLGAQNEKLFF
TRBV14	NA	TRBD1	TRBJ2-5	TGTGCCAGCAGCCAAGCCGGGACAGGGGGACAAGAGACCCAGTACTTC	CASSQAGTGGQETQYF
TRBV7-2	NA	NA	TRBJ2-3	TGTGCCAGCAGCTCAAACTCACGAGCGCAGTATTTT	CASSSNSRAQYF
TRBV5-4	NA	NA	TRBJ1-5	TGTGCCAGCAGCTTGGGGGGCGGGGAAGGCAATCAGCCCCAGCATTTT	CASSLGGGEGNQPQHF
TRBV5-1	NA	TRBD2	TRBJ2-4	TGCGCCAGCAGCTTGCACAGCGGGAGTGACATTCAGTACTTC	CASSLHSGSDIQYF
TRBV5-1	NA	TRBD2	TRBJ2-1	TGCGCCAGCAGCTTGCCCGGACTAGCGGAATACAATGAGCAGTTCTTC	CASSLPGLAEYNEQFF
TRBV25-1	NA	TRBD2	TRBJ2-1	TGTGCCAGCAGCCATAGCGGGAGGAGCAATGAGCAGTTCTTC	CASSHSGRSNEQFF
TRBV29-1	NA	NA	TRBJ1-5	TGCAGCGTAGGAGGAGGGGTGGGGAATCAGCCCCAGCATTTT	CSVGGGVGNQPQHF
TRBV10-2	once	NA	TRBJ2-1	TGCGCCAGCAGCCTGATGACGGGGTCCCATGAGCAGTTCTTC	CASSLMTGSHEQFF
TRBV5-1	once	TRBD2	TRBJ2-7	TGCGCCAGCAGCTCTACCGGCGGCGGGAGGGGCTACGAGCAGTACTTC	CASSSTGGGRGYEQYF
TRBV21-1	NA	NA	TRBJ1-2	TGTGCCAGCAGTACCCCAGGGGGCGCTTGGTATGGCTACACCTTC	CASSTPGGAWYGYTF
TRBV7-9	NA	NA	TRBJ2-2	TGTGCCAGCTCGACCGACAGGAGAAACACCGGGGAGCTGTTTTTT	CASSTDRRNTGELFF
TRBV5-1	NA	NA	TRBJ1-4	TGCGCCAGCACCCGAGCGGGGGGTTGGGATGAAAAACTGTTTTTT	CASTRAGGWDEKLFF
TRBV9	few	NA	TRBJ1-5	TGTGCCAGCAGCGCCGAGAATAGCAATCAGCCCCAGCATTTT	CASSAENSNQPQHF
TRBV28	NA	NA	TRBJ1-2	TGTGCCAGCGGGGAGGGGAGATCATCCTATGGCTACACCTTC	CASGEGRSSYGYTF
TRBV4-2	NA	TRBD2	TRBJ2-7	TGTGCCAGCACCAACTTACTTGGGACTAGCGGGAGGGAAGGCGGCGAGCAGTACTTC	CASTNLLGTSGREGGEQYF